One and the same sample provided the 26 T cell receptor beta chains below, sequenced in a study of blood T cell repertoires in COVID-19. Sequenced by immunoSEQ multiplex PCR; TCRdb stores in-frame clones only, minus some. The sample carries some 220,000 clones, 70% to 90% recorded once. Material: PBMCs or T cells enriched from blood (not recorded which). The receptors come from a woman between 45 and 65 years old in a cohort exposed to, infected with or recovered from COVID-19 (not recorded which).

The J gene is TRBJ1-5, the V gene TRBV27, with no clear D. CDR3 length equals 13 residues. CDR1 is MNHEY, CDR2 SMNVEV, per germline (reference sequence). Trimming removed 2 bases from V and 7 bases from J, with 9 bases in between. The CDR3 reads CASSLRGGQPQHF. In DNA form, the CDR3 reads TGTGCCAGCAGTTTACGAGGAGGGCAGCCCCAGCATTTT.

This chain links TRBV5-1 with TRBJ1-2; TRBD1 aligns across 7 bases. The CDR3 loop spans 16 amino acids. The V gene's germline CDR1 is SGHRS and CDR2 YFSETQ. Trimming removed 4 bases from V and 2 bases from J; junction bases left unmatched: 11. CDR3 in amino acids: CASSPKRSTGNYGYTF. The CDR3 DNA reads TGCGCCAGCAGCCCTAAGCGATCGACAGGGAACTATGGCTACACCTTC.

Only one count was recorded for this clone. The CDR3 DNA reads TGCGCCAGCAGCATAGGACTATTTTACGAGCAGTACTTC. Its translation: CASSIGLFYEQYF. The V and J genes are TRBV5-1 and TRBJ2-7; tentative D call: TRBD2 (6 bases). The CDR3 runs to 13 residues. Trimming took 4 bases from V and 4 from J, leaving 12 bases between them. Germline loops: CDR1 SGHRS, CDR2 YFSETQ.

V and J are TRBV30 and TRBJ1-5; D uncertain. CDR1 is GTSNPN and CDR2 is SVGIG in the germline V gene (reference sequence). The CDR3 is 13 residues long. Trimming shortened V by 0 bases and J by 7 bases, and 10 bases separated the two germline ends. The CDR3 region has the DNA TGTGCCTGGAGTGTATCGGGTCACCAGCCCCAGCATTTT. The encoded protein is CAWSVSGHQPQHF.

For the CDR3, the DNA is TGTGCCAGCAGCCGTCCCCGGTCGAGCTACACCTTC. This sequence encodes CASSRPRSSYTF. This sequence joins TRBV6-5 and TRBJ1-2; D call uncertain. This CDR3 comprises 12 residues. Germline lookup yields CDR1 MNHEY and CDR2 SVGAGI. Deletions cut 6 bases from V and 9 bases from J, with 14 bases between.

The chain recombines TRBV6-5 with TRBJ1-5; unclear D gene. The CDR3 is 10 residues long. V was shortened by 6 bases and J by 8 bases, with 5 bases between the two germline ends. Germline loops: CDR1 MNHEY, CDR2 SVGAGI. The CDR3: CASRSEPQHF. The CDR3 coding sequence is TGTGCCAGCAGGTCCGAGCCCCAGCATTTT.

The chain has TRBV7-2 and TRBJ1-5, with D hard to call. Trimming removed 4 bases from V and 5 bases from J, with 9 bases in between. This CDR3 is 13 amino acids long. Per germline, CDR1 SGHTA and CDR2 FQGNSA. CDR3 nucleotide sequence: TGTGCCAGCAGCTCTAGTTTTGATCAGCCCCAGCATTTT. It codes for CASSSSFDQPQHF.

This sequence joins TRBV18 and TRBJ1-2, with 7 bases fitting TRBD1. With 6 bases clipped from V and 4 bases from J, the junction kept 14 bases outside the gene matches. The CDR3 spans 16 residues. Per germline, CDR1 KGHSH and CDR2 LQKENI. CDR3 loop: CASSQGTALGGYGYTF. The DNA for the CDR3 is TGTGCCAGCTCCCAAGGGACAGCTCTCGGAGGCTATGGCTACACCTTC.

A few counts support this clone. The chain has TRBV5-4 and TRBJ2-1; tentatively, D is TRBD1 (6 bases). The CDR3 covers 16 residues. The germline V gene encodes CDR1 SGHNT and CDR2 YYREEE (reference sequence). V lost 4 bases, J lost 3 bases, and 17 bases lay in between. In nucleotides, the CDR3 is TGTGCCAGCAGCGATGGGACAACTAAATTCTACAATGAGCAGTTCTTC. Amino acid sequence: CASSDGTTKFYNEQFF.

This clone appeared once. The genes are TRBV7-9 and TRBJ1-1; perhaps TRBD1 as D (6 bases). The germline CDR1 and CDR2 sequences are SEHNR and FQNEAQ (reference sequence). The V and J ends lost 4 bases and 6 bases respectively, with 15 bases between them. The CDR3 length is 14 residues. CDR3 sequence: CASSSRTVPPEAFF. DNA of the CDR3: TGTGCCAGCAGCTCCCGGACAGTACCCCCTGAAGCTTTCTTT.

For this clone: Distinct nucleotide sequences in the sample also encode this CDR3. This sequence joins TRBV7-3 and TRBJ1-2; D is possibly TRBD1 (5 bases). V gave up 0 bases and J gave up 4 bases, with 9 bases separating them. The germline CDR1 and CDR2 sequences are SGHTA and FQGTGA. This CDR3 contains 14 residues. The CDR3 bases are TGTGCCAGCAGCTTAACCGGCGGGACCTATGGCTACACCTTC. Amino acid sequence: CASSLTGGTYGYTF.

The chain couples TRBV5-5 to TRBJ2-7; a weak D match, TRBD1 (6 bases). Germline V gene lookup returns CDR1 SGHKS and CDR2 YYEKEE (reference sequence). This CDR3 has 16 amino acids. V lost 4 bases to trimming and J lost 2 bases, with 19 bases between them. This chain's CDR3 is CASSQSETGSPYEQYF. In DNA form, the CDR3 reads TGTGCCAGCAGCCAATCGGAAACAGGGTCCCCCTACGAGCAGTACTTC.

This chain links TRBV28 with TRBJ1-1, with D possibly TRBD1 on 6 matching bases. Looked up from germline, CDR1 is MDHEN and CDR2 is SYDVKM. V was trimmed by 4 bases and J by 6 bases, leaving 18 bases between them. The CDR3 is made up of 15 amino acids. The CDR3 loop reads CASSWVMGEGAEAFF. As DNA, the CDR3 is TGTGCCAGCAGTTGGGTAATGGGGGAGGGGGCTGAAGCTTTCTTT.

V gene TRBV9 combines with J gene TRBJ1-2, with unresolved D. The CDR3 spans 14 residues. Germline V gene sequence: CDR1 SGDLS, CDR2 YYNGEE. V lost 0 bases, J lost 4 bases, and 10 bases lay in between. The chain's CDR3 is CASSVDHITYGYTF. The CDR3, as DNA: TGTGCCAGCAGCGTAGACCACATAACCTATGGCTACACCTTC. The full variable domain, with the rest looked up from reference TRBV9 and TRBJ1-2, is DSGVTQTPKHLITATGQRVTLRCSPRSGDLSVYWYQQSLDQGLQFLIQYYNGEERAKGNILERFSAQQFPDLHSELNLSSLELGDSALYFCASSVDHITYGYTFGSGTRLTVV.

The V call is TRBV2, the J call TRBJ2-1, with 8 nucleotides matching TRBD2. Germline loops: CDR1 SNHLY, CDR2 FYNNEI. Trimming took 8 bases from V and 10 from J; bases not matched to a gene: 4. CDR3 length: 11 residues. The CDR3 reads CASGRGVEQFF. CDR3 DNA: TGTGCCAGCGGGCGGGGGGTCGAGCAGTTCTTC.

This clone has a handful of counts. This chain connects TRBV7-8 to TRBJ2-7; TRBD2 might be the D (7 bases). CDR1 and CDR2 (germline): SGHVS, FQNEAQ. This CDR3 has 18 amino acids. With 2 bases removed from V and 0 bases from J, the gap between germline ends came to 20 bases. CDR3 region: CASSLSQSLAGASYEQYF. Written as DNA, the CDR3 is TGTGCCAGCAGCTTAAGTCAATCCCTCGCGGGGGCCTCCTACGAGCAGTACTTC.

V and J are TRBV4-3 and TRBJ1-2; 8 bases are a match to TRBD1. J was trimmed by 4 bases and V by 3 bases; bases with no gene match: 7. Germline CDR1 is LGHNA and CDR2 is YSLEER. This CDR3 comprises 15 residues. In DNA form, the CDR3 reads TGCGCCAGCAGCCAGGGGGACAGGATGGGCTATGGCTACACCTTC. Its translation is CASSQGDRMGYGYTF.

The chain is built from TRBV9 and TRBJ2-2; D gene uncertain. The CDR3 is 13 amino acids. Germline V gives CDR1 SGDLS, CDR2 YYNGEE. Trimming shortened V by 0 bases and J by 7 bases, and 7 bases separated the two germline ends. CDR3 in amino acids: CASSVGRFGELFF. The CDR3 nucleotides read TGTGCCAGCAGCGTAGGGCGGTTCGGGGAGCTGTTTTTT. The complete variable domain, with remaining parts taken from reference TRBV9 and TRBJ2-2, reads DSGVTQTPKHLITATGQRVTLRCSPRSGDLSVYWYQQSLDQGLQFLIQYYNGEERAKGNILERFSAQQFPDLHSELNLSSLELGDSALYFCASSVGRFGELFFGEGSRLTVL.

V and J are TRBV29-1 and TRBJ1-2; D call uncertain. V dropped 0 bases and J dropped 4 bases, with 18 bases sitting between them. This CDR3 comprises 16 residues. The germline V gene has CDR1 SQVTM and CDR2 ANQGSEA. CDR3 sequence: CSVEESEGFHRYGYTF. CDR3 nucleotides: TGCAGCGTTGAAGAATCTGAGGGCTTCCACCGCTATGGCTACACCTTC.

The chain is built from TRBV7-6 and TRBJ2-3, with 11 bases identical to TRBD2. The CDR3 length is 15 residues. Germline V gives CDR1 SGHVS, CDR2 FNYEAQ. The junction had 5 bases not matched to a gene; V was cut back by 4 bases and J by 5 bases. The CDR3 coding sequence is TGTGCCAGCAGCTCGGGACTAGCGGTCTTAGATACGCAGTATTTT. This gives the protein CASSSGLAVLDTQYF.

The rearrangement links TRBV2 to TRBJ1-4; 8 positions match TRBD1. The J segment lost 3 bases and the V segment lost 8 bases, leaving 11 bases of the junction unmatched. Germline-derived CDR1 and CDR2 are SNHLY and FYNNEI. The CDR3 is 16 amino acids. The CDR3 DNA follows: TGTGCCAGCTCGTCGGACAGGGTTTTTTCTAATGAAAAACTGTTTTTT. Translation gives CASSSDRVFSNEKLFF.

The V and J genes are TRBV29-1 and TRBJ1-5, with TRBD1 identical over 8 bases. J gave up 5 bases and V 7 bases, and 7 bases lay outside the gene matches. Germline CDR1 reads SQVTM; CDR2 reads ANQGSEA. The CDR3 is made up of 13 amino acids. CDR3 sequence: CSARTGLDQPQHF. CDR3 sequence (DNA): TGCAGCGCCCGGACAGGGCTCGATCAGCCCCAGCATTTT.

This chain joins TRBV5-5 and TRBJ2-1; a weak D match, TRBD2 (6 bases). CDR3 length: 16 residues. The V gene's germline CDR1 is SGHKS and CDR2 YYEKEE (reference sequence). Trimming cost V 2 bases and J 6 bases, with 18 bases left between them. The CDR3 nucleotides are TGTGCCAGCAGCTTTCACGTCACTAGCTCGGGCAATGAGCAGTTCTTC. Its protein product is CASSFHVTSSGNEQFF.

The CDR3: CASRGRTRKNTEAFF. CDR3 DNA: TGCGCCAGCAGGGGGAGGACAAGGAAGAACACTGAAGCTTTCTTT. This chain connects TRBV4-1 to TRBJ1-1, with a possible D match to TRBD1 (5 bases). Germline lookup yields CDR1 MGHRA and CDR2 YSYEKL. The CDR3 has 15 residues. The germline V and J ends were trimmed by 6 bases and 1 base, with 15 bases remaining between them.

The rearrangement uses TRBV25-1 and TRBJ1-2; D may be TRBD1 (5 bases). Germline V lookup: CDR1 MGHDK, CDR2 SYGVNS. The CDR3 has 12 residues. V shed 7 bases and J shed 7 bases, with 13 bases lying between them. The CDR3 reads CASNQGLGGYTF. CDR3 DNA sequence: TGTGCCAGCAATCAGGGATTAGGTGGCTACACCTTC.

This clone occurred once. The chain employs TRBV27 and TRBJ1-2; unclear D gene. Between the trimmed V and J ends, which lost 7 bases and 6 bases, there was a span of 9 bases. The germline V gene encodes CDR1 MNHEY and CDR2 SMNVEV (reference sequence). The CDR3 contains 11 residues. The CDR3 spells CASMGWDGYTF. Here the CDR3 DNA reads TGTGCCAGCATGGGCTGGGATGGCTACACCTTC.